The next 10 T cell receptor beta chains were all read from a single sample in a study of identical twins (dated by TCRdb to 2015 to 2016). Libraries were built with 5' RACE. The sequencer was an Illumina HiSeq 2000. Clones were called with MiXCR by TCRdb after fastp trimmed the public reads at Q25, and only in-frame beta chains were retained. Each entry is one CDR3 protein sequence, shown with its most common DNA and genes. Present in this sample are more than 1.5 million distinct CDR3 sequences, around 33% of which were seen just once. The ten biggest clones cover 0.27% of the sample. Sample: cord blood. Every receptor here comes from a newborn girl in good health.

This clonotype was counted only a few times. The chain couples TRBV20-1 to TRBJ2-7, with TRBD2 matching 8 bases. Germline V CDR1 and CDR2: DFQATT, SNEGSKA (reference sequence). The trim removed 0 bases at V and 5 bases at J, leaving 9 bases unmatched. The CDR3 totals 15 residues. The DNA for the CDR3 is TGCAGTGCTAGAGATCTGAGCGGGAGCTGGGACGAGCAGTACTTC. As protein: CSARDLSGSWDEQYF.

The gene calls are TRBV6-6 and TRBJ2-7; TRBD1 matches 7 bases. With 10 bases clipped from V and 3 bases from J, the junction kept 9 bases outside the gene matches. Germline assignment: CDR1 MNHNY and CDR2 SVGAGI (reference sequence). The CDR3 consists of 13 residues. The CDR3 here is CANPGQGVYEQYF. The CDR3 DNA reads TGTGCCAACCCGGGGCAGGGGGTCTACGAGCAGTACTTC.

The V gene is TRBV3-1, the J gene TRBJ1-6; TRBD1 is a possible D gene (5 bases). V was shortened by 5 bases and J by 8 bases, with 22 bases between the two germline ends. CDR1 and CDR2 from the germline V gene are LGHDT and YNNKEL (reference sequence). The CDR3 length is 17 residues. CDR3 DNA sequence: TGTGCCAGCAGCTTCCTCCAGGGCCACCCGGGGGATTCACCCCTCCACTTT. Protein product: CASSFLQGHPGDSPLHF.

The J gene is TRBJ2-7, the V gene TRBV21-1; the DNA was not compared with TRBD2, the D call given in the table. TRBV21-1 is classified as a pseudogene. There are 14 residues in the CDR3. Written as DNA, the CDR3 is TGTGCCAGCAGCAAAGCGCCTAGCGGGGGTCGTCAGTACTTC. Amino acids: CASSKAPSGGRQYF.

The CDR3 bases are TGCAGTGCCAGGGGGTGGACAGGGGGTAAAGAGCAGTACTTC. This encodes CSARGWTGGKEQYF. The chain is built from TRBV20-1 and TRBJ2-7; 10 bases line up with TRBD1. The V gene's germline CDR1 is DFQATT and CDR2 SNEGSKA (reference sequence). V was clipped by 6 bases and J by 7 bases; unmatched bases: 12. CDR3 length equals 14 residues.

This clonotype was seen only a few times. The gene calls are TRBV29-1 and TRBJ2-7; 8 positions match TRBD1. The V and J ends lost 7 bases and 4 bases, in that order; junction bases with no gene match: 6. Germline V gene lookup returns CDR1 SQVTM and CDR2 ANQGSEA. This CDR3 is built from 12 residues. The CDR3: CSAGGAGYEQYF. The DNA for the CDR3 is TGCAGCGCAGGGGGCGCGGGATACGAGCAGTACTTC.

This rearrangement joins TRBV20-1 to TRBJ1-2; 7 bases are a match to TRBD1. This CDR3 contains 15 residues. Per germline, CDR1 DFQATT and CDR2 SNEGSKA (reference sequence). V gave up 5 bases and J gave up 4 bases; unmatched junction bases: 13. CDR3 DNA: TGCAGTGCTCCGCCCGAACAGGGGTCCTCCTATGGCTACACCTTC. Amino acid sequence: CSAPPEQGSSYGYTF.

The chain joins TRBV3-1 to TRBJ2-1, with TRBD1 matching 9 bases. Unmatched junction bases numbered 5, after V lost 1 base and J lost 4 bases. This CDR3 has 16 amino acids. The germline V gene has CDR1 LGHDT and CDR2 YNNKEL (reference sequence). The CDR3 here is CASSQVRQGGYNEQFF. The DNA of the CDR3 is TGTGCCAGCAGCCAAGTCCGACAGGGGGGGTACAATGAGCAGTTCTTC.

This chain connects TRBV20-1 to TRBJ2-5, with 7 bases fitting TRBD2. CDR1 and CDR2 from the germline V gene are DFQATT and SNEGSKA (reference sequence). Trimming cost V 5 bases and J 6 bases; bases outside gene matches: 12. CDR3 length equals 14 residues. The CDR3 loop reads CSAFLAELGKTQYF. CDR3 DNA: TGCAGTGCTTTTCTAGCGGAGCTGGGGAAGACCCAGTACTTC.

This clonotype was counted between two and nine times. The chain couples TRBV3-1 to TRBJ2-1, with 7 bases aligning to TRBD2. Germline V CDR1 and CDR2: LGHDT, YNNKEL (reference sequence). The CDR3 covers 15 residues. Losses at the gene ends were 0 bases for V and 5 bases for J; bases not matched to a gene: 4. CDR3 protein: CASSQDPGTNNEQFF. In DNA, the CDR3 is TGTGCCAGCAGCCAAGATCCCGGGACTAACAATGAGCAGTTCTTC.